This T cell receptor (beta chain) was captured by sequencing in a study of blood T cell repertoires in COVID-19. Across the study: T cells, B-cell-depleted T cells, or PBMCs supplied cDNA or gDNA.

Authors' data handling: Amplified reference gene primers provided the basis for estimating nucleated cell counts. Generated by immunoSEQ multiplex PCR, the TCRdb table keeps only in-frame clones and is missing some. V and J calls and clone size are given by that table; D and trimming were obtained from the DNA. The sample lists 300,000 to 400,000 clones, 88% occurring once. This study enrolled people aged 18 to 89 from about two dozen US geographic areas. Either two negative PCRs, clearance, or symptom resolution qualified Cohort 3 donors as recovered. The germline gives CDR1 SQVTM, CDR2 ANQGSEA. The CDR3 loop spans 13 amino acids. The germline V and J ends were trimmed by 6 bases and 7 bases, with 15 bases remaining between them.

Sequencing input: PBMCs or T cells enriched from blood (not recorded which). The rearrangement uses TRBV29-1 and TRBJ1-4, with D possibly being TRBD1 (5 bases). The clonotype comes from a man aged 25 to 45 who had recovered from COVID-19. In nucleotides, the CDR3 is TGCAGCGTCCAACAGGTGGGCGGTGAAAAACTGTTTTTT. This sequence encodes CSVQQVGGEKLFF.